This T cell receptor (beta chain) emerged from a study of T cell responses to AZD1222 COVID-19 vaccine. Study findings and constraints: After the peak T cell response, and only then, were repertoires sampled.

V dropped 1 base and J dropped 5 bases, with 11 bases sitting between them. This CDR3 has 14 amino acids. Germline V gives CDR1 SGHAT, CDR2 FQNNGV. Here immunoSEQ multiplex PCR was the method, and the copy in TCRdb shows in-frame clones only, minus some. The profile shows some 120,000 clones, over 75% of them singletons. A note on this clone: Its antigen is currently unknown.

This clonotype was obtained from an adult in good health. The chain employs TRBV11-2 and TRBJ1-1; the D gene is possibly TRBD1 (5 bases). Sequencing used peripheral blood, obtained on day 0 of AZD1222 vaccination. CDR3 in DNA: TGTGCCAGCAGCTTAGGGGGGGTGGGAACTGAAGCTTTCTTT. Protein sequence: CASSLGGVGTEAFF.